The sequence of this T cell receptor (beta chain) was determined in a study of CD8+ T cells in alopecia areata. Reverse transcribed after extraction, RNA yielded cDNA as the sequencing template. The table came from immunoSEQ multiplex PCR; TCRdb's copy has only in-frame clones and leaves some out. The sample yields about 60,000 clones, roughly 46% seen once. The CDR3 loop spans 15 amino acids. The trim removed 2 bases at V and 5 bases at J, leaving 6 bases unmatched. In germline, CDR1 is SNHLY, CDR2 FYNNEI. Study outcomes and limitations: In scalp and blood during tofacitinib, many expanded lesional clones persisted.

Treatment given: oral pan-JAK inhibitor, 5-10 mg twice daily. Those with alopecia areata gave lesional scalp punch biopsies and peripheral blood. Comments on this clone: Its specificity is not known.

The TCR was taken from a human donor with alopecia areata. Sequencing used CD8+ T cells sorted from blood, obtained at roughly week 36, from a patient treated with tofacitinib. The J gene is TRBJ2-5, the V gene TRBV2; 9 bases are a match to TRBD1. In DNA, the CDR3 is TGTGCCAGCAGTGAATGGCGGGACAGGGAGGAGACCCAGTACTTC. The encoded protein is CASSEWRDREETQYF. The full variable domain, completed using reference TRBV2 and TRBJ2-5, is EPEVTQTPSHQVTQMGQEVILRCVPISNHLYFYWYRQILGQKVEFLVSFYNNEISEKSEIFDDQFSVERPDGSNFTLKIRSTKLEDSAMYFCASSEWRDREETQYFGPGTRLLVL.